This T cell receptor (beta chain) came from a study of breast tumors, draining lymph nodes, adjacent tissues. This clonotype was found many times. The antigen is undetermined. The lymph nodes were axillary draining lymph nodes from breast cancer patients. V lost 6 bases and J 4 bases, leaving 10 bases between the germline ends. The CDR3 totals 13 residues. TCRdb reanalysed the multiplex PCR reads using MiXCR and keeps one entry per CDR3 protein. The top ten clones hold over 2% of a sample with 75,000 to 100,000 distinct CDR3 sequences, roughly 20% of them seen once. Study-wide findings and caveats: The data were judged consistent with most tumor T cells coming from lymph node and expanding in tumor. Tumor TCR diversity was below lymph nodes but above nontumor tissue.

This TCR derives from a female donor with breast cancer. Some clones in this sample may be carry-over from other donors' samples. Material for sequencing was axillary lymph node tissue. The chain uses TRBV12-3 or TRBV12-4 and TRBJ1-5, with D hard to call. The CDR3 DNA follows: TGTGCCAGCAGCCCGGCCCGTAATCAGCCCCAGCATTTT. Protein product: CASSPARNQPQHF.